A single sample is the source of the 10 T cell receptor beta chains below, sequenced in a study of T cells in Graves' hyperthyroidism and ophthalmopathy (dated by TCRdb to between 2018 and 2021). Library prep was done by multiplex PCR. TCRdb names Illumina HiSeq 2000 as the instrument used. TCR beta CDR3 regions were amplified from RNA transcripts. The first round of RT-PCR for the TCR CDR3 was performed with the HTBI primer set and the Qiagen OneStep RT-PCR kit. TCRdb applied fastp at Q25 and MiXCR to the public reads, then kept only in-frame beta chains. CDR3 protein duplicates are merged, each entry listing the most common genes and DNA. The sample table records about 840,000 distinct CDR3 sequences; 38% of these occur just once. The ten largest clones represent more than 7% of the sample. The sequencing sample was made of blood. These receptors all come from a man between 18 and 35 years old with Graves' hyperthyroidism.

In this sample, this clonotype turned up a few times. This chain connects TRBV6-5 to TRBJ2-7; 8 positions match TRBD1. The CDR3 is 12 amino acids. The junction had 1 base not matched to a gene; V was cut back by 4 bases and J by 5 bases. Germline values: CDR1 MNHEY, CDR2 SVGAGI. This CDR3 is CASSWTGNEQYF. The CDR3 nucleotides read TGTGCCAGCAGTTGGACAGGGAACGAGCAGTACTTC.

The table lists this clonotype with many counts. J is TRBJ1-2 and V is TRBV5-1, with a weak D call TRBD1 (6 bases). The CDR3 is 15 amino acids. The germline V gene encodes CDR1 SGHRS and CDR2 YFSETQ. The V end lost 0 bases, the J end lost 4 bases, and 13 bases lay between the germline ends. DNA of the CDR3: TGCGCCAGCAGCTTGGCCCAAGGACAGCCCTATGGCTACACCTTC. It translates to CASSLAQGQPYGYTF.

In the case of this clonotype: At one end the junction does not follow the germline gene, possibly because of a read error. V is TRBV7-9 and J is TRBJ2-7; D not resolved. The germline CDR1 and CDR2 sequences are SEHNR and FQNEAQ (reference sequence). This CDR3 is built from 12 residues. DNA of the CDR3: TGTGCCAGCAACTTAGGACCCTACGAGCAGTACTTC. Its protein is CASNLGPYEQYF.

The J gene is TRBJ2-3, the V gene TRBV2; D possibly corresponds to TRBD2 (6 bases). In germline, CDR1 is SNHLY, CDR2 FYNNEI. Trimming took 4 bases from V and 2 from J, leaving 10 bases between them. The CDR3 contains 14 residues. The CDR3 DNA sequence: TGTGCCAGCAGTGGAGGGAGGACCACAGATACGCAGTATTTT. Translating gives CASSGGRTTDTQYF.

This clonotype was detected ten times or more. The genes are TRBV7-9 and TRBJ1-6; 8 nucleotides line up with TRBD1. The germline V gene has CDR1 SEHNR and CDR2 FQNEAQ (reference sequence). This CDR3 comprises 15 residues. V shed 2 bases and J 5 bases; nucleotides not matched to a gene: 2. The DNA for the CDR3 is TGTGCCAGCAGCTTAAGACAGGGGAATAATTCACCCCTCCACTTT. As protein: CASSLRQGNNSPLHF.

Concerning this clonotype itself: One junction end does not reproduce the germline sequence, and a read error may be involved. The chain combines TRBV2 with TRBJ1-6; the D is unclear. The CDR3 contains 15 residues. Per germline, CDR1 SNHLY and CDR2 FYNNEI. In nucleotides, the CDR3 is TGTGCCAGGAGTGAGGAAACTGGGAATAATTCACCCCTCCACTTT. It codes for CARSEETGNNSPLHF.

This clonotype was counted between two and nine times. The chain links TRBV20-1 to TRBJ2-5; D not resolved. CDR1 is DFQATT and CDR2 is SNEGSKA in the germline V gene (reference sequence). There are 12 residues in the CDR3. The CDR3 loop is CSPDGNQETQYF. DNA of the CDR3: TGCAGCCCAGACGGAAACCAAGAGACCCAGTACTTC.

This clonotype has a handful of counts. The chain has TRBV7-2 and TRBJ1-4; possible D gene TRBD1, 5 bases. CDR1 and CDR2 (germline): SGHTA, FQGNSA. Trimming removed 5 bases from V and 0 bases from J, with 13 bases in between. CDR3 size: 16 residues. The CDR3 loop reads CASSGWTSATNEKLFF. The CDR3 DNA sequence: TGTGCCAGCAGCGGCTGGACATCGGCAACTAATGAAAAACTGTTTTTT.

As regards this clonotype: This clone may be a read error of a much larger clone one base away. CDR3 in DNA: TGTGCCAGCAGCTCGGACCGCTCTGGAAACACCATATATTTT. It yields the protein CASSSDRSGNTIYF. This chain links TRBV11-3 with TRBJ1-3; D not certain. There are 14 residues in the CDR3. CDR1 SGHNT and CDR2 YENEEA come from the germline V gene. V was trimmed by 4 bases and J by 0 bases, leaving 7 bases between them.

V and J are TRBV7-9 and TRBJ2-6; unclear D gene. Germline CDR1 reads SEHNR; CDR2 reads FQNEAQ (reference sequence). The CDR3 is 17 residues long. V gave up 4 bases and J gave up 0 bases, with 13 bases separating them. The CDR3 loop reads CASSSGRIISGANVLTF. For the CDR3, the DNA is TGTGCCAGCAGCTCGGGCAGAATAATCTCTGGGGCCAACGTCCTGACTTTC.